The present T cell receptor beta chain was sequenced within a study of T cell repertoires in cytomegalovirus infection. The CDR3 has 15 amino acids. CDR1 is DFQATT and CDR2 is SNEGSKA in the germline V gene (reference sequence). V lost 6 bases to trimming and J lost 2 bases; unmatched junction nucleotides: 12. TCRdb ran MiXCR on the reads and lists one entry per CDR3 protein. Of about 78,000 distinct CDR3 sequences detected, around 42% appear once; the ten largest clones hold approximately 95%. This clonotype was counted a few times. Antigen: not known. The rearrangement joins TRBV20-1 to TRBJ2-7; 8 nucleotides match TRBD2. The source material was CD8+ T cells from cultured PBMCs, sampled from culture after CMV antigen stimulation. The clonotype originates from a human donor in good health (CMV status not recorded). Some clones in this sample may be carry-over from other donors' samples. CDR3 DNA: TGCAGTGCCAATGGCGCGGGGGGCTGGACCTACGAGCAGTACTTC. Translating it yields CSANGAGGWTYEQYF.